The 26 T cell receptor beta chains below come from one sample, sequenced in a study of OX40 agonist ivuxolimab in advanced cancers. Library preparation employed the immunoSEQ multiplex PCR assay. The table was pulled from immuneACCESS by TCRdb, which kept in-frame rearrangements only. Such tables lose some clones; where checked, under half of the loss comes from unresolved V genes, and the rest has no known cause. Within this sample are 65,000 to 85,000 clones, with roughly 90% of them counted one time only. 10% of the sample lies in the top ten. Sequencing used CD4+ or CD8+ T cells sorted from blood, obtained in a trial of the OX40 agonist ivuxolimab. The receptor set was obtained from an adult with an advanced solid tumor such as melanoma, head and neck, liver or kidney cancer.

The table lists this clone with a count of one. The chain is built from TRBV18 and TRBJ2-3; D not resolved. This CDR3 is built from 12 residues. Germline V gene data show CDR1 as KGHSH and CDR2 as LQKENI. With 3 bases removed from V and 3 bases from J, the gap between germline ends came to 4 bases. CDR3 loop: CASSPDTDTQYF. The CDR3 DNA follows: TGTGCCAGCTCACCCGATACAGATACGCAGTATTTT.

This clone has more than one count but fewer than ten. The rearrangement links TRBV5-1 to TRBJ2-1, with 13 bases identical to TRBD2. Germline V CDR1 and CDR2: SGHRS, YFSETQ. Trimming took 0 bases from V and 7 from J; bases not matched to a gene: 1. CDR3 length: 15 residues. The CDR3 region is CASSLGLAGGNEQFF. Written as DNA, the CDR3 is TGCGCCAGCAGCTTGGGACTAGCGGGAGGAAATGAGCAGTTCTTC.

The CDR3 nucleotides are TGTGCCAGCTCTCTAGACCCGAATCAGCCCCAGCATTTT. It is translated as CASSLDPNQPQHF. The genes are TRBV18 and TRBJ1-5; D gene uncertain. Trimming removed 6 bases at V and 4 bases at J, with 10 bases between. The CDR3 covers 13 residues. Germline V gene sequence: CDR1 KGHSH, CDR2 LQKENI.

CDR3 protein: CASSLIVVPEAFF. The CDR3 bases are TGTGCCAGCAGCTTAATCGTGGTCCCTGAAGCTTTCTTT. This chain joins TRBV7-9 and TRBJ1-1; D remains unclear. From germline, CDR1 is SEHNR and CDR2 FQNEAQ (reference sequence). V shed 2 bases and J shed 6 bases, with 10 bases lying between them. This CDR3 has 13 residues.

The V gene is TRBV5-1, the J gene TRBJ2-7, with D possibly TRBD2 on 6 matching bases. This CDR3 has 13 residues. The germline V gene has CDR1 SGHRS and CDR2 YFSETQ. Trimming stripped 3 bases from V and 7 bases from J, with 14 bases between. The CDR3 nucleotides read TGCGCCAGCAGCTGGGAGGCCCTACGGGAGCAGTACTTC. It yields the protein CASSWEALREQYF.

This chain uses TRBV19 with TRBJ2-1; D is uncertain. CDR1 is LNHDA, CDR2 SQIVND, per germline (reference sequence). Trimming left V 8 bases short and J 4 bases short, with 24 bases between. The CDR3 spans 17 residues. The DNA for the CDR3 is TGTGCCAGTTCGACGCCTATAACCCGTCTGGGGTACAATGAGCAGTTCTTC. Protein product: CASSTPITRLGYNEQFF.

V is TRBV5-1 and J is TRBJ2-3; D possibly corresponds to TRBD2 (6 bases). The length of the CDR3 is 11 residues. Per the germline V gene, CDR1 is SGHRS and CDR2 is YFSETQ. Trimming took 2 bases from V and 8 from J, leaving 6 bases between them. Written as DNA, the CDR3 is TGCGCCAGCAGCTTCGGGGGTACGCAGTATTTT. It codes for CASSFGGTQYF. Combining the CDR3 with reference TRBV5-1 and TRBJ2-3 gives the whole variable domain KAGVTQTPRYLIKTRGQQVTLSCSPISGHRSVSWYQQTPGQGLQFLFEYFSETQRNKGNFPGRFSGRQFSNSRSEMNVSTLELGDSALYLCASSFGGTQYFGPGTRLTVL.

The rearrangement links TRBV11-2 to TRBJ2-3, with D perhaps being TRBD1 or TRBD2 (6 bases each). CDR1 is SGHAT and CDR2 is FQNNGV in the germline V gene. Trimming stripped 6 bases from V and 0 bases from J, with 10 bases between. The CDR3 sequence is 14 residues long. CDR3 DNA sequence: TGTGCCAGCAGTGGGGGGCCCAGCACAGATACGCAGTATTTT. Its protein is CASSGGPSTDTQYF.

V and J are TRBV28 and TRBJ2-2; 13 bases match TRBD2. The length of the CDR3 is 19 residues. In germline, CDR1 is MDHEN, CDR2 SYDVKM. The V segment lost 6 bases and the J segment 0 bases; nucleotides outside the gene matches: 10. The CDR3 spells CASSLGTSGIKANTGELFF. For the CDR3, the DNA is TGTGCCAGCAGCCTGGGGACTAGCGGGATAAAGGCGAACACCGGGGAGCTGTTTTTT. Full variable domain (rest looked up from reference TRBV28 and TRBJ2-2): DVKVTQSSRYLVKRTGEKVFLECVQDMDHENMFWYRQDPGLGLRLIYFSYDVKMKEKGDIPEGYSVSREKKERFSLILESASTNQTSMYLCASSLGTSGIKANTGELFFGEGSRLTVL.

CDR3 nucleotide sequence: TGTGCCAGCAGTTACTGGACAGGGGGTACCGGGGAGCTGTTTTTT. Its protein product is CASSYWTGGTGELFF. The V call is TRBV6-5, the J call TRBJ2-2, with TRBD1 matching 10 bases. Germline CDR1 is MNHEY and CDR2 is SVGAGI. The CDR3 extends over 15 amino acids. J lost 5 bases, V lost 1 base, and 1 base had no gene match.

CDR3 residues: CASGESLDTQYF. The DNA for the CDR3 is TGTGCCAGCGGGGAGTCGTTAGATACGCAGTATTTT. This sequence joins TRBV28 and TRBJ2-3; maybe TRBD2 (5 bases). Germline V gene sequence: CDR1 MDHEN, CDR2 SYDVKM. V lost 8 bases to trimming and J lost 5 bases, with 11 bases between them. This CDR3 has 12 residues.

V is TRBV5-1 and J is TRBJ1-2; a possible D gene is TRBD1 (5 bases). Germline assignment: CDR1 SGHRS and CDR2 YFSETQ. Trimming cost V 0 bases and J 5 bases, with 14 bases left between them. This CDR3 has 15 amino acids. CDR3 amino acids: CASSLASGTFYGYTF. The CDR3 DNA reads TGCGCCAGCAGCTTGGCGTCCGGGACCTTTTATGGCTACACCTTC.

The count of this clone is one. The rearrangement links TRBV5-1 to TRBJ2-2; unclear D gene. V shed 2 bases and J shed 0 bases, with 8 bases lying between them. Per the germline V gene, CDR1 is SGHRS and CDR2 is YFSETQ. The CDR3 spans 15 residues. CDR3 sequence (DNA): TGCGCCAGCAGCTTCGCGTTCGCGAACACCGGGGAGCTGTTTTTT. Encoded protein: CASSFAFANTGELFF.

V gene TRBV7-9 combines with J gene TRBJ2-5; TRBD2 matches at 8 bases. There are 16 residues in the CDR3. V was clipped by 0 bases and J by 2 bases; unmatched bases: 5. The germline V gene has CDR1 SEHNR and CDR2 FQNEAQ (reference sequence). The CDR3 nucleotides are TGTGCCAGCAGCTTAGCGCGGGGGGCAGGGCAAGAGACCCAGTACTTC. It specifies CASSLARGAGQETQYF.

The V call is TRBV21-1, the J call TRBJ2-7; the table's D call TRBD2 went unverified against the DNA. TRBV21-1 corresponds to a pseudogene. This CDR3 spans 14 amino acids. The CDR3 DNA follows: TGTGCCAGCAGACTAGCGGGAGATGCCTACGAGCAGTACTTC. It codes for CASRLAGDAYEQYF.

CDR3: CASSLARSEENEAFF. The CDR3 DNA reads TGTGCCAGCAGCTTAGCGCGATCCGAGGAAAATGAAGCTTTCTTT. This rearrangement joins TRBV7-9 to TRBJ1-1; D ambiguous. The CDR3 extends over 15 amino acids. Germline CDR1 is SEHNR and CDR2 is FQNEAQ (reference sequence). V dropped 0 bases and J dropped 7 bases, with 15 bases sitting between them.

This sequence joins TRBV2 and TRBJ2-6; D perhaps matches TRBD1 (5 bases). The CDR3 has 15 amino acids. The ends were cut back, 9 bases at V and 0 bases at J, with 12 bases in the middle. Germline CDR1 and CDR2: SNHLY and FYNNEI. CDR3 nucleotides: TGTGCCAGTAACCCCGACAGCTCTGGGGCCAACGTCCTGACTTTC. As protein: CASNPDSSGANVLTF.

The genes are TRBV7-2 and TRBJ1-4, with 9 bases fitting TRBD1. Germline trimming cut 1 base from V and 9 bases from J; bases unmatched to any gene: 6. The CDR3 is 15 residues long. In germline, CDR1 is SGHTA, CDR2 FQGNSA. The CDR3 bases are TGTGCCAGCAGCTTAGTCGGGACAGGGCTGAAAAAACTGTTTTTT. It translates to CASSLVGTGLKKLFF.

The chain has TRBV6-4 and TRBJ1-1; D unclear. Per the germline V gene, CDR1 is MRHNA and CDR2 is SNTAGT. This CDR3 contains 13 residues. Trimming left V 3 bases short and J 3 bases short, with 8 bases between. This CDR3 reads CASSEGGDTEAFF. Here the CDR3 DNA reads TGTGCCAGCAGTGAAGGCGGGGACACTGAAGCTTTCTTT.

The chain carries TRBV5-1 and TRBJ2-7, with 14 bases fitting TRBD2. CDR3 length: 15 amino acids. Germline loops: CDR1 SGHRS, CDR2 YFSETQ. V gave up 4 bases and J gave up 6 bases; unmatched junction bases: 6. The CDR3 DNA reads as TGCGCCAGCAGCCCGGGACTAGCGGGAGAAGGCGAGCAGTACTTC. Its protein is CASSPGLAGEGEQYF. Complete variable domain (other parts from reference TRBV5-1 and TRBJ2-7): KAGVTQTPRYLIKTRGQQVTLSCSPISGHRSVSWYQQTPGQGLQFLFEYFSETQRNKGNFPGRFSGRQFSNSRSEMNVSTLELGDSALYLCASSPGLAGEGEQYFGPGTRLTVT.

The gene calls are TRBV18 and TRBJ2-5, with 12 bases lining up with TRBD2. J was trimmed by 5 bases and V by 3 bases; bases with no gene match: 13. This CDR3 is built from 18 residues. Germline-derived CDR1 and CDR2 are KGHSH and LQKENI. CDR3 sequence: CASSPERKRLAGEETQYF. The CDR3 region has the DNA TGTGCCAGCTCACCGGAGCGTAAGAGACTAGCGGGAGAGGAGACCCAGTACTTC. The whole variable domain, remainder taken from reference TRBV18 and TRBJ2-5, is NAGVMQNPRHLVRRRGQEARLRCSPMKGHSHVYWYRQLPEEGLKFMVYLQKENIIDESGMPKERFSAEFPKEGPSILRIQQVVRGDSAAYFCASSPERKRLAGEETQYFGPGTRLLVL.

The chain uses TRBV27 and TRBJ2-1; TRBD2 matches at 10 bases. CDR1 MNHEY and CDR2 SMNVEV come from the germline V gene (reference sequence). The CDR3 is 15 residues long. The J segment lost 4 bases and the V segment lost 3 bases, leaving 3 bases of the junction unmatched. In DNA form, the CDR3 reads TGTGCCAGCAGTTTTGAGCGGGAGGGTTACAATGAGCAGTTCTTC. Its translation is CASSFEREGYNEQFF.

The CDR3 DNA is TGTGCCAGCAGCTCCTACAGGGTCAGCACAGATACGCAGTATTTT. Protein product: CASSSYRVSTDTQYF. The genes are TRBV5-8 and TRBJ2-3; weak D call: TRBD1 (6 bases). V was cut by 3 bases and J by 0 bases, with 11 bases left in between. The CDR3 is 15 amino acids. Germline CDR1 and CDR2: SGHTS and YDEGEE.

This clone was seen only a few times. DNA for the CDR3: TGTGCCAGTAGTAGCCGACCGGGACTCAACAATGAGCAGTTCTTC. Translating it yields CASSSRPGLNNEQFF. The chain uses TRBV19 and TRBJ2-1; perhaps TRBD2 as D (6 bases). CDR1 is LNHDA and CDR2 is SQIVND in the germline V gene (reference sequence). Deletions cut 4 bases from V and 5 bases from J, with 15 bases between. The CDR3 length is 15 residues.

The chain uses TRBV28 and TRBJ1-5; possibly TRBD1 for D (6 bases). This CDR3 contains 15 residues. CDR1 MDHEN and CDR2 SYDVKM come from the germline V gene. V was clipped by 5 bases and J by 0 bases, with 11 bases between them. Here the CDR3 DNA reads TGTGCCAGCAGTACCCTGGACAGTAGCAATCAGCCCCAGCATTTT. It is translated as CASSTLDSSNQPQHF.

This chain uses TRBV29-1 with TRBJ2-7; a weak D match, TRBD2 (5 bases). CDR1 is SQVTM, CDR2 ANQGSEA, per germline. Trimming removed 1 base at V and 3 bases at J, with 13 bases between. This CDR3 contains 14 residues. This CDR3 reads CSVEGVTTNYEQYF. The DNA for the CDR3 is TGCAGCGTTGAAGGTGTGACTACAAACTACGAGCAGTACTTC.